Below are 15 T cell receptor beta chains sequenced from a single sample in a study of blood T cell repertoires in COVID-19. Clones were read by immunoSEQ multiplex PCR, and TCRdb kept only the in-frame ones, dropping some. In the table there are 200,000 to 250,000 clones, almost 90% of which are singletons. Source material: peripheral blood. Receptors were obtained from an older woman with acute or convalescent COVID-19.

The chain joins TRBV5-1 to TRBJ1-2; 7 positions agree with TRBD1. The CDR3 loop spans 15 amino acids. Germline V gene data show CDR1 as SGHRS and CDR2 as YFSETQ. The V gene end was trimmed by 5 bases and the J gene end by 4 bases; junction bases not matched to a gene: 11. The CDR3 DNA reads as TGCGCCAGCAGTGAGGTAGGGGGCGGCGGCTATGGCTACACCTTC. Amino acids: CASSEVGGGGYGYTF. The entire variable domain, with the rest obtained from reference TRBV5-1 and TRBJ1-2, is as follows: KAGVTQTPRYLIKTRGQQVTLSCSPISGHRSVSWYQQTPGQGLQFLFEYFSETQRNKGNFPGRFSGRQFSNSRSEMNVSTLELGDSALYLCASSEVGGGGYGYTFGSGTRLTVV.

The CDR3, as DNA: TGTGCCAGCAGTCGCAGGGATTATGGCTACACCTTC. Protein product: CASSRRDYGYTF. The gene calls are TRBV12-3 or TRBV12-4 and TRBJ1-2; weak D call: TRBD1 (5 bases). This CDR3 contains 12 residues. V dropped 5 bases and J dropped 5 bases, with 9 bases sitting between them.

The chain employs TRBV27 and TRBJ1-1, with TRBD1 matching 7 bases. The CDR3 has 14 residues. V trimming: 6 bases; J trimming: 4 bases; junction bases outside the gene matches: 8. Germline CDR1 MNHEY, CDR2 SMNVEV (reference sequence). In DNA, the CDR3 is TGTGCCAGCAGGTCGACAGGGATCGGCACTGAAGCTTTCTTT. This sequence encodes CASRSTGIGTEAFF.

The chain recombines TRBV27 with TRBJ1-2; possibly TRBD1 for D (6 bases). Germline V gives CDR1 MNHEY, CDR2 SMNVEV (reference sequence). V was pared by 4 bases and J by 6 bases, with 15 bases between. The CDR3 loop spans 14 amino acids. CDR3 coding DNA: TGTGCCAGCAGTTCGGACAGCGCCCATAATGGCTACACCTTC. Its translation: CASSSDSAHNGYTF.

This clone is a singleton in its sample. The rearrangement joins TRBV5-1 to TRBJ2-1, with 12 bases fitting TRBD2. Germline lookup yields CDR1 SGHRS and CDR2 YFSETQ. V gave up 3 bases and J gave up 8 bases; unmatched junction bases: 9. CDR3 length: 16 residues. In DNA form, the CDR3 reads TGCGCCAGCAGCTCGGGACTAGCGGGCCCTTGGGATGAGCAGTTCTTC. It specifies CASSSGLAGPWDEQFF.

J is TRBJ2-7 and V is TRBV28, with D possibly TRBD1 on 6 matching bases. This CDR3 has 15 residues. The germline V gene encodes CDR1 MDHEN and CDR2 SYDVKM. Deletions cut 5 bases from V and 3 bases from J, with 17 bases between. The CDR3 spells CASSPTHRVRYEQYF. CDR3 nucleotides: TGTGCCAGCAGTCCGACGCACAGGGTTCGCTACGAGCAGTACTTC.

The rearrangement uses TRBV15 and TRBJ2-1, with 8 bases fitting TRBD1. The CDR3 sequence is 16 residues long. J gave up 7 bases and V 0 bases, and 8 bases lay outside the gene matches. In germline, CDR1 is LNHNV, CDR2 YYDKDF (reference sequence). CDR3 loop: CATSRDLGQGGNEQFF. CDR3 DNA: TGTGCCACCAGCAGAGATCTTGGACAGGGAGGTAATGAGCAGTTCTTC.

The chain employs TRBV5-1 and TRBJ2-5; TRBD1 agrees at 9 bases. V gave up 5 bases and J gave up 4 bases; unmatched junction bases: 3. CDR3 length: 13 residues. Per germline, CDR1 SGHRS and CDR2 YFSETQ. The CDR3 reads CASRQGARETQYF. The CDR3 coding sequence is TGCGCCAGCAGACAGGGGGCGCGAGAGACCCAGTACTTC.

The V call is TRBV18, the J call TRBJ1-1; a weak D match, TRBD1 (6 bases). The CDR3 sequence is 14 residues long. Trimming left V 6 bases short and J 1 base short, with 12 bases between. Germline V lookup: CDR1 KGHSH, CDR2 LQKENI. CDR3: CASSYGQRNTEAFF. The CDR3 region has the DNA TGTGCCAGCTCGTACGGACAGAGGAACACTGAAGCTTTCTTT.

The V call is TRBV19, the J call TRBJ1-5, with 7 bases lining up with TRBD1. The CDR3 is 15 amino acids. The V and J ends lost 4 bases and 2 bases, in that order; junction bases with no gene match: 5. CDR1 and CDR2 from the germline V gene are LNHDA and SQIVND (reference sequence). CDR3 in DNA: TGTGCCAGTAGTAGTCGACAGGGAGGCAATCAGCCCCAGCATTTT. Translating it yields CASSSRQGGNQPQHF.

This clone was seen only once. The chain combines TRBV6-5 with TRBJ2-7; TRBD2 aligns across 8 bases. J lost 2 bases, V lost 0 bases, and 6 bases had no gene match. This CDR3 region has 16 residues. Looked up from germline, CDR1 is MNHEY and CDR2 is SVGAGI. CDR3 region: CASSYSSGRGTYEQYF. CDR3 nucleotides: TGTGCCAGCAGTTACTCGAGCGGGAGAGGAACCTACGAGCAGTACTTC.

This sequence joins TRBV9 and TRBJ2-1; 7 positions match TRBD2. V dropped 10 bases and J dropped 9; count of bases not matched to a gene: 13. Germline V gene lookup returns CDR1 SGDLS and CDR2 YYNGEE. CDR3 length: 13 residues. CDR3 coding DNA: TGTGCCCCGCGGCGGGGGACCTCCCGTGAGCAGTTCTTC. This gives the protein CAPRRGTSREQFF.

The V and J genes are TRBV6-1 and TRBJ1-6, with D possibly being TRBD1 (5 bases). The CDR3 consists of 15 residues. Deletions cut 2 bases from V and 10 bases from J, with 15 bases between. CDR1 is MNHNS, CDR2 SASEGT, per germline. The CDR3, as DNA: TGTGCCAGCAGTGAATTGGGGCCGGCGGAATCACCCCTCCACTTT. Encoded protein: CASSELGPAESPLHF.

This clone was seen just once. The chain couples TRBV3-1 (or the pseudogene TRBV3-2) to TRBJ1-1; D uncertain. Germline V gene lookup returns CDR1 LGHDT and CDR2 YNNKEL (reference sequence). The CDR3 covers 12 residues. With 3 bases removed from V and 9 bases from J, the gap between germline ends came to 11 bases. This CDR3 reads CASSHSFSKAFF. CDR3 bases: TGTGCCAGCAGCCACTCGTTCTCTAAAGCTTTCTTT.

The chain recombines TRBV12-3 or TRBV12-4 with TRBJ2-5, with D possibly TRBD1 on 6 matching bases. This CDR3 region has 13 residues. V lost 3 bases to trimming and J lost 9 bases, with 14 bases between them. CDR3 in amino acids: CASSFGTQEAQYF. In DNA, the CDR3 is TGTGCCAGCAGTTTCGGGACACAGGAGGCCCAGTACTTC.